What follows describes a single TCR beta chain. The antigen remains undetermined. Following extraction, RNA underwent reverse transcription to cDNA, which served as the sequencing template. Clones were read by immunoSEQ multiplex PCR, and TCRdb kept only the in-frame ones, dropping some. The sample lists around 270,000 clones; 55% to 75% were seen once. This record comes from a study of CD8+ T cells in alopecia areata. At the level of the study: Oral tofacitinib (5 to 10 mg twice daily) was administered to treated patients. Tofacitinib administration persisted for 6 to 18 months, succeeded by 6 months off drug. Study-wide findings and caveats: Only one nonresponder was present, which leaves the link between baseline CD8+ expansion and response uncertain. Lesional tissue from the scalp (especially in alopecia totalis/universalis) showed higher clonality than normal scalp.

Treatment meaning: oral pan-JAK inhibitor, 5-10 mg twice daily. Germline CDR1 LGHNA, CDR2 YNFKEQ. The CDR3 consists of 12 residues. Trimming left V 1 base short and J 6 bases short, with 5 bases between. This TCR was recovered from a human donor with alopecia areata. Specimen: CD4+ T cells sorted from blood, collected at week 24, from a patient treated with tofacitinib. The chain combines TRBV4-2 with TRBJ2-3; D gene unclear. CDR3 in DNA: TGTGCCAGCAGCCAAGTTGGGGATACGCAGTATTTT. Protein sequence: CASSQVGDTQYF.